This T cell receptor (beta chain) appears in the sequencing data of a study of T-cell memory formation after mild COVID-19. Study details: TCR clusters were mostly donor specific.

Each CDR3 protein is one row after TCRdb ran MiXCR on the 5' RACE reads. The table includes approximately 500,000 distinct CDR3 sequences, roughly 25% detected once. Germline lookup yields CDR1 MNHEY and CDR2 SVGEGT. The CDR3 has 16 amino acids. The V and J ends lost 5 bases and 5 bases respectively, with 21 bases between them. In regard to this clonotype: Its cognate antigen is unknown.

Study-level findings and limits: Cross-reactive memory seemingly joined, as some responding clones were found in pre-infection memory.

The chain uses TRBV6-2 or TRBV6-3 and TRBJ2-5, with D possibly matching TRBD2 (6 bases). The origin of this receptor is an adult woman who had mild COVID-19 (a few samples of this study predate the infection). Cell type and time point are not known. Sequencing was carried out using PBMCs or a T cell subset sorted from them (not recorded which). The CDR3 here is CASSKFTAGTRETQYF. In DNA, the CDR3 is TGTGCCAGCAGTAAATTTACCGCGGGGACGCGGGAGACCCAGTACTTC.